Listed below are T cell receptor beta chains from one sample, sequenced in a study of T-cell reconstitution after alpha-beta-depleted transplantation in children. TCRdb itself ran the PCR reads through MiXCR, one entry per CDR3 protein. Altogether some 440,000 distinct CDR3 sequences are present, 16% being singletons, with the ten largest covering about 32%. The sequencing used PBMCs, mostly from graft donor cells, collected 360 days after TCRalphabeta/CD19-depleted stem cell transplant. These receptors originate from a boy in the first two years of life who had a stem cell transplant for Wiskott-Aldrich syndrome, so the T cells may come from the graft donor. CDR3s include the opening cysteine and the closing phenylalanine or tryptophan. The order of the fields is V gene, CDR3 length, clone size, D gene, J gene, CDR3 protein, CDR3 DNA. A D gene is named only where the DNA matches it firmly. The size field is filled for only some rows; it gives once, few, many or a size class.

TRBV5-1	15	few	-	TRBJ2-5	CASSLKQGNQETQYF	TGCGCCAGCAGCTTGAAACAAGGCAACCAAGAGACCCAGTACTTC
TRBV29-1	15	few	-	TRBJ1-1	CSVRRKKAGNTEAFF	TGCAGCGTCCGGCGTAAAAAGGCGGGTAACACTGAAGCTTTCTTT
TRBV11-1	13	-	-	TRBJ2-4	CASSLGLGNIQYF	TGTGCCAGCAGCTTAGGCCTCGGAAACATTCAGTACTTC
TRBV5-1	15	-	TRBD1	TRBJ2-1	CASSSGQGSTNEQFF	TGCGCCAGCAGCTCCGGACAGGGAAGCACCAATGAGCAGTTCTTC
TRBV18	19	-	TRBD1	TRBJ2-6	CASSPPKGASYSGANVLTF	TGTGCCAGCTCACCACCGAAGGGGGCGTCTTACTCTGGGGCCAACGTCCTGACTTTC
TRBV14	16	-	TRBD2	TRBJ2-5	CASSQRLGAGVETQYF	TGTGCCAGCAGCCAAAGACTTGGAGCGGGGGTAGAGACCCAGTACTTC
TRBV6-2/TRBV6-3	15	few	TRBD2	TRBJ2-7	CASSYPGLAGDEQYF	TGTGCCAGCAGTTACCCCGGACTAGCGGGAGACGAGCAGTACTTC
TRBV20-1	13	few	TRBD2	TRBJ2-2	CSALAGNTGELFF	TGCAGTGCCCTAGCGGGAAACACCGGGGAGCTGTTTTTT
TRBV29-1	16	many	-	TRBJ2-3	CSVRLHGRGRTDTQYF	TGCAGCGTCCGGCTCCATGGGCGGGGGCGCACAGATACGCAGTATTTT
TRBV7-9	14	-	-	TRBJ2-2	CASSSRRGPGELFF	TGTGCCAGCAGCTCCCGACGCGGGCCCGGGGAGCTGTTTTTT
TRBV11-2	16	few	-	TRBJ1-2	CASSLGTVGANYGYTF	TGTGCCAGCAGCTTAGGGACGGTCGGGGCAAACTATGGCTACACCTTC
TRBV28	15	-	-	TRBJ2-7	CASAPGLIAPYEQYF	TGTGCCAGCGCCCCCGGACTCATAGCTCCCTACGAGCAGTACTTC
TRBV27	15	-	-	TRBJ2-2	CASSLRPTYTGELFF	TGTGCCAGCAGTTTGCGGCCTACCTACACCGGGGAGCTGTTTTTT
TRBV5-6	14	many	-	TRBJ2-2	CASSLKGGTGELFF	TGTGCCAGCAGCTTGAAGGGGGGCACCGGGGAGCTGTTTTTT
TRBV20-1	14	once	TRBD1	TRBJ2-7	CSARRDRAPYEQYF	TGCAGTGCTCGACGGGACAGGGCCCCCTACGAGCAGTACTTC
TRBV24-1	11	few	-	TRBJ2-3	CATSDTDTQYF	TGTGCCACCAGTGATACAGATACGCAGTATTTT
TRBV5-1	15	few	TRBD1	TRBJ1-5	CASRSGTARNQPQHF	TGCGCCAGCAGATCGGGGACAGCCAGGAATCAGCCCCAGCATTTT
TRBV29-1	11	many	-	TRBJ2-3	CSVESTDTQYF	TGCAGCGTTGAGTCGACAGATACGCAGTATTTT
TRBV13	16	-	-	TRBJ2-1	CASSPRLGGLYNEQFF	TGTGCCAGCAGCCCAAGACTAGGTGGCTTATACAATGAGCAGTTCTTC
TRBV14	14	-	-	TRBJ2-1	CASSQPGIYNEQFF	TGTGCCAGCAGCCAACCCGGGATTTACAATGAGCAGTTCTTC
TRBV7-9	16	few	-	TRBJ2-7	CASSLGVSYRDYEQYF	TGTGCCAGCAGCTTAGGAGTCTCGTACAGGGACTACGAGCAGTACTTC
TRBV27	15	-	TRBD1	TRBJ2-2	CASSHRGRVTGELFF	TGTGCCAGCAGTCACAGGGGGCGCGTCACCGGGGAGCTGTTTTTT
TRBV18	17	few	TRBD2	TRBJ2-5	CASSPKTSGRGQETQYF	TGTGCCAGCTCACCAAAGACTAGCGGGAGAGGCCAAGAGACCCAGTACTTC
TRBV20-1	15	-	TRBD1	TRBJ2-5	CSAWEKGASQETQYF	TGCAGTGCTTGGGAGAAGGGGGCGAGTCAAGAGACCCAGTACTTC
TRBV9	18	-	TRBD2	TRBJ2-7	CASSVATGSLAGVGEQYF	TGTGCCAGCAGCGTAGCTACGGGGTCACTAGCGGGAGTAGGGGAGCAGTACTTC
TRBV19	14	-	-	TRBJ2-2	CASKITGNTGELFF	TGTGCCAGTAAGATAACAGGGAACACCGGGGAGCTGTTTTTT
TRBV20-1	16	-	-	TRBJ2-4	CSARRSGLKAKNIQYF	TGCAGTGCTAGAAGATCCGGGCTGAAGGCCAAAAACATTCAGTACTTC
TRBV12-3/TRBV12-4	18	few	TRBD2	TRBJ2-1	CASSLRPSTSGSENEQFF	TGTGCCAGCAGTCTACGGCCGTCGACTAGCGGGAGTGAAAATGAGCAGTTCTTC
TRBV7-9	14	few	-	TRBJ2-5	CASSSRTDQETQYF	TGTGCCAGCAGCTCCCGGACGGATCAAGAGACCCAGTACTTC
TRBV4-3	14	-	-	TRBJ1-4	CASSQDLHTEKLFF	TGCGCCAGCAGCCAAGATCTTCACACTGAAAAACTGTTTTTT
TRBV12-3/TRBV12-4	15	-	TRBD2	TRBJ2-2	CASSFWTSGRGELFF	TGTGCCAGCAGTTTCTGGACTAGCGGGAGGGGAGAGCTGTTTTTT
TRBV6-1	13	few	-	TRBJ2-3	CASSTTVADTQYF	TGTGCCAGCAGTACGACAGTGGCAGATACGCAGTATTTT
TRBV4-3	16	-	TRBD2	TRBJ2-1	CASSQGIAGEDNEQFF	TGCGCCAGCAGCCAAGGGATAGCGGGAGAGGACAATGAGCAGTTCTTC
TRBV2	14	few	TRBD2	TRBJ2-3	CASSDGREINTQYF	TGTGCCAGCAGTGACGGGCGGGAGATAAATACGCAGTATTTT
TRBV6-1	14	-	-	TRBJ2-1	CASSEVKSYNEQFF	TGTGCCAGCAGCGAGGTTAAAAGCTACAATGAGCAGTTCTTC
TRBV28	14	many	-	TRBJ1-1	CASSWGIGGTEAFF	TGTGCCAGCAGTTGGGGGATTGGGGGCACTGAAGCTTTCTTT
TRBV5-1	13	few	-	TRBJ1-1	CASSLMRGTEAFF	TGCGCCAGCAGCCTGATGAGGGGCACTGAAGCTTTCTTT
TRBV10-2	14	-	-	TRBJ1-1	CASRMGLLNTEAFF	TGCGCCAGCAGGATGGGTCTCCTGAACACTGAAGCTTTCTTT
TRBV12-3/TRBV12-4	17	-	TRBD2	TRBJ2-1	CASSLGGGFPLQEEQFF	TGTGCCAGCAGTTTAGGGGGGGGTTTTCCCTTACAAGAAGAGCAGTTCTTC
TRBV28	15	-	TRBD1	TRBJ2-4	CASSSYDRVKNIQYF	TGTGCCAGCAGCTCCTACGACAGGGTGAAAAACATTCAGTACTTC
TRBV12-3/TRBV12-4	17	few	TRBD1	TRBJ2-3	CASSLRGRVWGTDTQYF	TGTGCCAGCAGTTTAAGGGGGCGGGTTTGGGGCACAGATACGCAGTATTTT
TRBV24-1	14	-	-	TRBJ2-2	CATSGTVNTGELFF	TGTGCCACCAGTGGGACAGTGAACACCGGGGAGCTGTTTTTT
TRBV6-5	16	few	-	TRBJ2-7	CASSSSRERDSYEQYF	TGTGCCAGCAGTTCCAGCAGGGAGCGCGACTCCTACGAGCAGTACTTC
TRBV5-1	13	many	-	TRBJ2-2	CASSLEGFGELFF	TGCGCCAGCAGCTTGGAAGGGTTCGGGGAGCTGTTTTTT
TRBV5-5	17	-	-	TRBJ2-7	CASSFPKTGISSYEQYF	TGTGCCAGCAGCTTCCCCAAAACAGGAATTAGCTCCTACGAGCAGTACTTC
TRBV20-1	16	-	TRBD1	TRBJ2-7	CSARDGGTGGSYEQYF	TGCAGTGCTAGAGATGGAGGGACAGGGGGGTCCTACGAGCAGTACTTC
TRBV20-1	13	few	TRBD1	TRBJ2-5	CSALGQGGETQYF	TGCAGTGCTTTGGGACAGGGCGGGGAGACCCAGTACTTC
TRBV5-4	14	-	-	TRBJ1-6	CASSLGPGGSPLHF	TGTGCCAGCAGCTTGGGACCAGGAGGTTCACCCCTCCACTTT
TRBV13	13	-	-	TRBJ2-7	CASRSRDHYEQYF	TGTGCCAGCAGATCCAGGGACCACTACGAGCAGTACTTC
TRBV9	14	few	-	TRBJ1-1	CASSVDITGLGAFF	TGTGCCAGCAGCGTAGATATAACAGGGTTAGGAGCTTTCTTT
TRBV29-1	15	few	-	TRBJ2-3	CSVDLGGPGTDTQYF	TGCAGCGTTGACCTTGGAGGGCCTGGCACAGATACGCAGTATTTT
TRBV7-6	14	few	TRBD2	TRBJ2-3	CASSFGLAVDTQYF	TGTGCCAGCAGCTTTGGGCTAGCGGTAGATACGCAGTATTTT
TRBV4-3	14	-	-	TRBJ2-1	CASRPPGVGNEQFF	TGCGCCAGCAGGCCCCCAGGAGTGGGCAATGAGCAGTTCTTC
TRBV5-6	14	once	-	TRBJ2-1	CASSLGAQYNEQFF	TGTGCCAGCAGCTTGGGGGCACAGTACAATGAGCAGTTCTTC
TRBV4-3	15	few	TRBD1	TRBJ1-4	CASSKAGTGGEKLFF	TGCGCCAGCAGCAAAGCCGGGACAGGGGGTGAAAAACTGTTTTTT
TRBV24-1	16	few	TRBD1	TRBJ2-1	CATSDLRQGAQNEQFF	TGTGCCACCAGTGATTTGCGTCAGGGGGCGCAGAATGAGCAGTTCTTC
TRBV24-1	18	few	-	TRBJ2-2	CATSDRRGGPGETGELFF	TGTGCCACCAGTGATAGGAGGGGGGGCCCCGGTGAGACCGGGGAGCTGTTTTTT